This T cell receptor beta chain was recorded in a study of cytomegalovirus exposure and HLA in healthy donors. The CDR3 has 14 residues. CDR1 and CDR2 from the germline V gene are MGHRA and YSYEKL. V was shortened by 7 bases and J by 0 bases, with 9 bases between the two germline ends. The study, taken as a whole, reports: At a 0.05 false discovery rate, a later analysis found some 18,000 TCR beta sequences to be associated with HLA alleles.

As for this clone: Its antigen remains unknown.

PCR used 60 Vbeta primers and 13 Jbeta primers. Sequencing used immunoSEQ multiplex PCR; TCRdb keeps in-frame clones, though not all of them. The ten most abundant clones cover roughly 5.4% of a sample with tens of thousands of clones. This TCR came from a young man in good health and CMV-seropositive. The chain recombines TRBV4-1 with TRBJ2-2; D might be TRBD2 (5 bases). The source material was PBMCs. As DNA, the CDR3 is TGCGCCAGCAACCGGGGTCCGAACACCGGGGAGCTGTTTTTT. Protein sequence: CASNRGPNTGELFF.